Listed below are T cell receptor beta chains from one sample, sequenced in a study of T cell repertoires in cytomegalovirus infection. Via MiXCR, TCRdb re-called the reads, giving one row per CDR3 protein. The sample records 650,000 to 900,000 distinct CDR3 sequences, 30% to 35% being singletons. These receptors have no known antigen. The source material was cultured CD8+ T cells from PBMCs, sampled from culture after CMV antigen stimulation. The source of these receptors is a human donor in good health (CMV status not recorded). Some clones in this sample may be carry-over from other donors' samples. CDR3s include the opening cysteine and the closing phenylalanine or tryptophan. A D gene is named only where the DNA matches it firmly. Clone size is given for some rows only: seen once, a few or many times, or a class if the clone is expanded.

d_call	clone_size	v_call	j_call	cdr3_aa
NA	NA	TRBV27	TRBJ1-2	CASTYGGKSYGYTF
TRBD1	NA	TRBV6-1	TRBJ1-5	CASIDQGVSNQPQHF
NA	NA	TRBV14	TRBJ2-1	CASSLNGDGGSYNEQFF
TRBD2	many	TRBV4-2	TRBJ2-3	CASSQAGLAGGDTQYF
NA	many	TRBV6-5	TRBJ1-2	CASSYSAGPNYGYTF
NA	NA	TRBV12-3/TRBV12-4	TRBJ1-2	CAVLTGEYGYTF
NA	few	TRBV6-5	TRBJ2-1	CATSLGGSYNEQFF
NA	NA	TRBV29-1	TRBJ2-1	CSVALNNEQFF
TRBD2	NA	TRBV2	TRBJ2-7	CASSAPFIAGDTYEQYF
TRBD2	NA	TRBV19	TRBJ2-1	CASSTLGSSGGAWSSYNEQFF
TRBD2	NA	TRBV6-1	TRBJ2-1	CASRLAGAGDEQFF